This TCR beta chain stems from a study of CD8+ T cells in alopecia areata. Study summary: Scoring treated patients' severity relied on the percentage of scalp area affected.

This clone has just one count. Its antigen is undetermined. Study results and caveats: Baseline CD8+ expansion's link to response remains uncertain, as there was one nonresponder.

Sample treatment: oral pan-JAK inhibitor, 5-10 mg twice daily. After isolation, RNA underwent reverse transcription to generate cDNA as the sequencing template. Libraries were prepared by immunoSEQ multiplex PCR; TCRdb keeps only in-frame clonotypes and omits some of them. The sample lists 150,000 to 200,000 clones; roughly three fifths were seen once. Germline loops: CDR1 SNHLY, CDR2 FYNNEI. The CDR3 consists of 14 residues. V dropped 6 bases and J dropped 1 base, with 12 bases sitting between them. This rearrangement joins TRBV2 to TRBJ1-1; perhaps TRBD1 as D (5 bases). This sequence originates from a human donor with alopecia areata. The material was CD4+ T cells sorted from blood, obtained at week 4, from a patient treated with tofacitinib. The CDR3 coding sequence is TGTGCCAGCAGCGAGGGACCGGCGAACACTGAAGCTTTCTTT. Its translation is CASSEGPANTEAFF.